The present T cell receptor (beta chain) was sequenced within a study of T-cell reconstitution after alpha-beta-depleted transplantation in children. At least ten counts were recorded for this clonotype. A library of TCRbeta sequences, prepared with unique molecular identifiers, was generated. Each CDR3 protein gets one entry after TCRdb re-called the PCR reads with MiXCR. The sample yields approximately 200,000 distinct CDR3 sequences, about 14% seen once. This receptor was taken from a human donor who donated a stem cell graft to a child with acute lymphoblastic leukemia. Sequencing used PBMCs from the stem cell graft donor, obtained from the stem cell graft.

As DNA, the CDR3 is TGTGCCAGCAGTGAAAGAGGTCACAGGAACACTGAAGCTTTCTTT. This translates into CASSERGHRNTEAFF. The gene calls are TRBV2 and TRBJ1-1; D gene ambiguous. Trimming removed 2 bases at V and 1 base at J, with 11 bases between. CDR3 length equals 15 residues. The V gene's germline CDR1 is SNHLY and CDR2 FYNNEI.